Sequencing of this T cell receptor (beta chain) was carried out in a study of blood T cell repertoires in COVID-19. Turning to the study itself: Both acute and convalescent COVID-19 samples were obtained from the United States, Italy and Spain. Sources were T cells, B-cell-depleted T cells, or PBMCs; the material itself was cDNA or gDNA.

In the source study's methods: For nucleated cells, counts were estimated from reference gene primer amplification. Sequencing used immunoSEQ multiplex PCR; TCRdb keeps in-frame clones, though not all of them. From that table come the V and J calls and clone size; the DNA was used to work out D and trimming. The top ten hold 6% to 9% of the sample, which has roughly 170,000 clones, roughly 86% seen once. Germline V gene data show CDR1 as MNHEY and CDR2 as SVGAGI. The CDR3 spans 15 residues. Trimming removed 3 bases at V and 2 bases at J, with 12 bases between. The chain recombines TRBV6-5 with TRBJ2-3, with a weak D call TRBD2 (6 bases). The source material was peripheral blood. The TCR was taken from a man aged 35-49 years who had recovered from COVID-19. The CDR3 is CASSYLTSTTDTQYF. CDR3 nucleotide sequence: TGTGCCAGCAGTTATTTAACTAGCACCACAGATACGCAGTATTTT.